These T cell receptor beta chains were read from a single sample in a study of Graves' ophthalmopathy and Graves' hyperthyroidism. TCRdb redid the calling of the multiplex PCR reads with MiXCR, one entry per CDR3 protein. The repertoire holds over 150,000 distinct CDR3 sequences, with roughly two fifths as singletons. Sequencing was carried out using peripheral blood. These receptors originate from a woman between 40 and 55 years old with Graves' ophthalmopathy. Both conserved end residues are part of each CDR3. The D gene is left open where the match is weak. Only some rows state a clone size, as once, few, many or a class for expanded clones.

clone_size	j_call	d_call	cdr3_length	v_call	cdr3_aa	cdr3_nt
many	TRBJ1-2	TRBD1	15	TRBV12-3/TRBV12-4	CASSPDRGRVYGYTF	TGTGCCAGCAGCCCCGACAGGGGGCGCGTATATGGCTACACCTTC
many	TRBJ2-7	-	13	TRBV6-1	CASSDGRDYEQYF	TGTGCCAGCAGTGATGGTCGGGACTACGAGCAGTACTTC
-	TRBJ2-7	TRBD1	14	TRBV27	CASSYRGRAYEQYF	TGTGCCAGCAGTTACAGGGGGCGCGCCTACGAGCAGTACTTC
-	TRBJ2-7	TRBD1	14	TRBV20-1	CSANPLTGGGEQYF	TGCAGTGCTAACCCCCTGACAGGGGGCGGCGAGCAGTACTTC
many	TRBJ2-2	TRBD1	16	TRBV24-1	CATSDTDRGRAGELFF	TGTGCCACCAGTGATACGGACAGGGGAAGGGCCGGGGAGCTGTTTTTT
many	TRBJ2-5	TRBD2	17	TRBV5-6	CASSLASGTTYPGTQYF	TGTGCCAGCAGCTTGGCTAGCGGGACAACATATCCGGGGACCCAGTACTTC
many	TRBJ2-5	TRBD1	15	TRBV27	CASRRGTGGRQTQYF	TGTGCCAGCAGACGCGGGACAGGGGGGCGGCAGACCCAGTACTTC
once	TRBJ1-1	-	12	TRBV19	CASSILNKEAFF	TGTGCCAGTAGTATATTGAACAAGGAAGCTTTCTTT
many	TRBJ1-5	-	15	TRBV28	CASIRRDRPNQPQHF	TGTGCCAGCATTCGGAGGGATCGGCCCAATCAGCCCCAGCATTTT
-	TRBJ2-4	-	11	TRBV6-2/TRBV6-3	CASSYGALQYF	TGTGCCAGCAGTTACGGTGCCCTTCAGTACTTC